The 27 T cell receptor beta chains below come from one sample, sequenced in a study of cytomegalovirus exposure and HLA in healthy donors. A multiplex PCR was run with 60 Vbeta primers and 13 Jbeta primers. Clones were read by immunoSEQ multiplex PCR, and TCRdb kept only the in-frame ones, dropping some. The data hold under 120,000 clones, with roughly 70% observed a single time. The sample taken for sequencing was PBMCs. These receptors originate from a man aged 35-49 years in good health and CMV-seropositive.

For the CDR3, the DNA is TGTGCCAGCAGTCCTCGACAGGTGGGAGCTGAAAAACTGTTTTTT. This gives the protein CASSPRQVGAEKLFF. This chain uses TRBV27 with TRBJ1-4; perhaps TRBD1 as D (6 bases). This CDR3 contains 15 residues. The germline V gene encodes CDR1 MNHEY and CDR2 SMNVEV (reference sequence). Trimming removed 5 bases from V and 7 bases from J, with 17 bases in between.

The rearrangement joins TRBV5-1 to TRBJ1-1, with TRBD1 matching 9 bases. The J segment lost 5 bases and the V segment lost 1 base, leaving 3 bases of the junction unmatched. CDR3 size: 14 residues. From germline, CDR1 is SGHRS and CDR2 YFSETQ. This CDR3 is CASSLNRGRTEAFF. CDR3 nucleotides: TGCGCCAGCAGCTTGAACAGGGGGCGAACTGAAGCTTTCTTT.

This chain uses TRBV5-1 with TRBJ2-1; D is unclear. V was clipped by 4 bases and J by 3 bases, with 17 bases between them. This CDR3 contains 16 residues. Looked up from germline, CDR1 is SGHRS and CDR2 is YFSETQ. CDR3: CASSLYPNLNYNEQFF. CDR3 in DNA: TGCGCCAGCAGCCTATATCCTAATTTAAACTACAATGAGCAGTTCTTC.

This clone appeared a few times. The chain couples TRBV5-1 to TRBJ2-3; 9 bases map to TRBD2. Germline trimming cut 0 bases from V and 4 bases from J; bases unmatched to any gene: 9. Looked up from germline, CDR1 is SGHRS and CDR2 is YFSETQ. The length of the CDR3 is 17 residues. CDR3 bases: TGCGCCAGCAGCTTGGAGGGTAGCGGGAGTCTGTCAGATACGCAGTATTTT. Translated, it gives CASSLEGSGSLSDTQYF.

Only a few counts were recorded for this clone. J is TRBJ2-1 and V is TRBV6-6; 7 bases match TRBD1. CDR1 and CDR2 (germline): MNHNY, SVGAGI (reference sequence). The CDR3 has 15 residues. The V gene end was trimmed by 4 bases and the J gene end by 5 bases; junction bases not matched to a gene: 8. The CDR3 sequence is CASSSLGTADNEQFF. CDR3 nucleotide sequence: TGTGCCAGCAGTTCCCTCGGGACAGCTGACAATGAGCAGTTCTTC.

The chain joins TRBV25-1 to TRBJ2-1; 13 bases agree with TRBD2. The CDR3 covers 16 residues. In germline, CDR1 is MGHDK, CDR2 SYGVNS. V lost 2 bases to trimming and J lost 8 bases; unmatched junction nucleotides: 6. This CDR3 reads CASSETWTSGSDEQFF. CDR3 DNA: TGTGCCAGCAGTGAAACGTGGACTAGCGGGAGTGATGAGCAGTTCTTC.

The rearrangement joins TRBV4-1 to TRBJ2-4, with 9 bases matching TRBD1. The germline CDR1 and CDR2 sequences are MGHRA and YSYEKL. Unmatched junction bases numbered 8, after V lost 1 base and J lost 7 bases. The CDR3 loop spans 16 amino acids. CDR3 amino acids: CASSQGSGQGRNIQYF. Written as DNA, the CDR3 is TGCGCCAGCAGCCAAGGTTCAGGACAGGGGAGGAACATTCAGTACTTC.

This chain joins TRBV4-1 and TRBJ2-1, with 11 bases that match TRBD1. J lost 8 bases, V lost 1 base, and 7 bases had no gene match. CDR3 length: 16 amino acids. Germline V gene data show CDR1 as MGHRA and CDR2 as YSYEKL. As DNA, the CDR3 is TGCGCCAGCAGCCAAGGAAGTGGACAGGGGGCCTATGAGCAGTTCTTC. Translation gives CASSQGSGQGAYEQFF.

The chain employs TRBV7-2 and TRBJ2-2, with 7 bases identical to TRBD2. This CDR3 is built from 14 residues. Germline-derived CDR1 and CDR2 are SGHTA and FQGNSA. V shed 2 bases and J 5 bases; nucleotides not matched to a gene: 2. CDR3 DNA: TGTGCCAGCAGCTTAATGCGGGAGACCGGGGAGCTGTTTTTT. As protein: CASSLMRETGELFF.

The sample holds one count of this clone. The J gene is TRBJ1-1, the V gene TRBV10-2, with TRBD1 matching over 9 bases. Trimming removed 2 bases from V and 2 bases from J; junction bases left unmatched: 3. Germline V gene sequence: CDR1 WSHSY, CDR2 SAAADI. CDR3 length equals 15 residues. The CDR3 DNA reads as TGCGCCAGCAGTGAGACACAGGGGGCAAACACTGAAGCTTTCTTT. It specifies CASSETQGANTEAFF.

CDR3 sequence reads: CASSPGLAGSYEQYV. The CDR3 coding sequence is TGTGCCAGCAGTCCCGGACTAGCGGGATCCTACGAGCAGTACGTC. The V call is TRBV5-4, the J call TRBJ2-7; 12 nucleotides agree with TRBD2. V was pared by 5 bases and J by 1 base, with 4 bases of the junction left unmatched. In germline, CDR1 is SGHNT, CDR2 YYREEE (reference sequence). CDR3 size: 15 residues.

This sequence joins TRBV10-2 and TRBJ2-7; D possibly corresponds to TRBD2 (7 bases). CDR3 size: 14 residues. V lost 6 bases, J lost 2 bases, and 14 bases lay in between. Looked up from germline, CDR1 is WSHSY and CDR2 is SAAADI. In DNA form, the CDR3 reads TGCGCCAGCAGGGAGGCGGGGGCCCCCTACGAGCAGTACTTC. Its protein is CASREAGAPYEQYF.

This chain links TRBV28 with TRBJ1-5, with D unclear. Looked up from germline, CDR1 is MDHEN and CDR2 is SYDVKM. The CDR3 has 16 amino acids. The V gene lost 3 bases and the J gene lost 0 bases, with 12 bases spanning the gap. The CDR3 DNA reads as TGTGCCAGCAGTTTTCAGGCAGGAAATAGCAATCAGCCCCAGCATTTT. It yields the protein CASSFQAGNSNQPQHF.

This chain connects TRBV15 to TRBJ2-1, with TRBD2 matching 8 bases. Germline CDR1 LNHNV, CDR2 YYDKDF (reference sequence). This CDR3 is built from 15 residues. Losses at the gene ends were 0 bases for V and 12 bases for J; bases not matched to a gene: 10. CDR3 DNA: TGTGCCACCAGCAGAGATCTCGGGGGGGAGAGGGGGCAGTTCTTC. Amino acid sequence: CATSRDLGGERGQFF.

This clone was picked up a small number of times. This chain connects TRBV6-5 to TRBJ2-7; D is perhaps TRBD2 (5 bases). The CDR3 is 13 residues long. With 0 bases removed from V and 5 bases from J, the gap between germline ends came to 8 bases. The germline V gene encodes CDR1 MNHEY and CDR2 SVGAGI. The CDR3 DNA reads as TGTGCCAGCAGTTACTCGACCGGGGACGAGCAGTACTTC. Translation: CASSYSTGDEQYF.

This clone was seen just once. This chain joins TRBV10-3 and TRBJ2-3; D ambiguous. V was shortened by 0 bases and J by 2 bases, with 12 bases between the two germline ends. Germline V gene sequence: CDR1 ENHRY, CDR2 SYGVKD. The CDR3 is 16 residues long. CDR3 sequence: CAISESLSADTDTQYF. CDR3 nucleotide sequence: TGTGCCATCAGTGAGTCCCTCAGCGCTGACACAGATACGCAGTATTTT.

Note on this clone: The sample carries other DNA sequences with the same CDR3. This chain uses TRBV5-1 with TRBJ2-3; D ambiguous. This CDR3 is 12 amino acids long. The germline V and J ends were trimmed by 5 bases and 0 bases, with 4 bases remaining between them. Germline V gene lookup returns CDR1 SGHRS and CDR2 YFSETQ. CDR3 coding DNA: TGCGCCAGCAGTATTAGCACAGATACGCAGTATTTT. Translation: CASSISTDTQYF.

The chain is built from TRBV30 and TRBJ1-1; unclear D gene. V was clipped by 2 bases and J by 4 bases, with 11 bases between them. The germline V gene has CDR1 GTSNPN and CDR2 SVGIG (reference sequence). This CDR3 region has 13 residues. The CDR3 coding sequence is TGTGCCTGGAGTTCCGGCGGATCCACTGAAGCTTTCTTT. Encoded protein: CAWSSGGSTEAFF.

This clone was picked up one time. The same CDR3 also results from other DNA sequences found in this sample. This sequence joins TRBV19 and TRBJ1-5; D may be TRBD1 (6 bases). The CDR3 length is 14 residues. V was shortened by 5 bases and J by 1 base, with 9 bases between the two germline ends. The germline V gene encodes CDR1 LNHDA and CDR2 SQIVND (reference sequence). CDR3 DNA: TGTGCCAGTAGTCAACAGGGCAGCAATCAGCCCCAGCATTTT. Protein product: CASSQQGSNQPQHF.

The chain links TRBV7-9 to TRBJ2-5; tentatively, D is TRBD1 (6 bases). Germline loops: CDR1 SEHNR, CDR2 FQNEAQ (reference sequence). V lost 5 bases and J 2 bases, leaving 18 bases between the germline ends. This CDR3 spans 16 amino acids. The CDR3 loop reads CASSQHYGQIQETQYF. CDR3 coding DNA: TGTGCCAGCAGCCAACACTACGGACAGATTCAAGAGACCCAGTACTTC.

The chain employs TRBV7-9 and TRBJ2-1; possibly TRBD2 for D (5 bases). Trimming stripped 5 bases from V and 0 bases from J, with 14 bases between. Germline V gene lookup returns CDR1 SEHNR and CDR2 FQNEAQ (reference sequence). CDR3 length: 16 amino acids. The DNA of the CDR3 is TGTGCCAGCAGCCCGCCATCTAGCAGCTCCTACAATGAGCAGTTCTTC. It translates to CASSPPSSSSYNEQFF.

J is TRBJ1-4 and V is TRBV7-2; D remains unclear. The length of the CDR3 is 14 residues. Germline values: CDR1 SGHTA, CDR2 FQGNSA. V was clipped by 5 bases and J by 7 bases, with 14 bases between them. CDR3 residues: CASSPLGRVEKLFF. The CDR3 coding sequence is TGTGCCAGCAGCCCACTCGGGAGGGTTGAAAAACTGTTTTTT.

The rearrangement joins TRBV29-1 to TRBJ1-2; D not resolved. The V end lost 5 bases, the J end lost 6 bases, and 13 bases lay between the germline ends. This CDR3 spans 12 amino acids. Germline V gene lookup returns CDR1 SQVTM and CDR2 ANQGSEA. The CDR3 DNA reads TGCAGCGTTACCAGTGGAGGGAATGGCTACACCTTC. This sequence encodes CSVTSGGNGYTF.

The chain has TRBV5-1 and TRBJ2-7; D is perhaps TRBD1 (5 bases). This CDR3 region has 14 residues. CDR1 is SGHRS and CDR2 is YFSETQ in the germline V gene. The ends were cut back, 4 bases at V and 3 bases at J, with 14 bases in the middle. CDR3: CASSIGQGNYEQYV. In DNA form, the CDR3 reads TGCGCCAGCAGCATAGGCCAGGGAAACTACGAGCAGTACGTC.

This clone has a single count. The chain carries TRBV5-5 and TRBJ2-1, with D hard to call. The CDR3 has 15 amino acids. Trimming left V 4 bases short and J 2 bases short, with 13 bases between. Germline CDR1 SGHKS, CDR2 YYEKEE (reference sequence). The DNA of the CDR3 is TGTGCCAGCAGCACCGTCGCGTCTGCCTACAATGAGCAGTTCTTC. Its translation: CASSTVASAYNEQFF. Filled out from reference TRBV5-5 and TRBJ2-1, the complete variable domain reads DAGVTQSPTHLIKTRGQQVTLRCSPISGHKSVSWYQQVLGQGPQFIFQYYEKEERGRGNFPDRFSARQFPNYSSELNVNALLLGDSALYLCASSTVASAYNEQFFGPGTRLTVL.

The CDR3 is CASRRGGYNEQFF. The DNA for the CDR3 is TGTGCCAGTCGGAGAGGTGGGTACAATGAGCAGTTCTTC. The V gene is TRBV6-5, the J gene TRBJ2-1; D is unclear. Trimming removed 9 bases from V and 4 bases from J, with 13 bases in between. The CDR3 has 13 amino acids. CDR1 and CDR2 from the germline V gene are MNHEY and SVGAGI.

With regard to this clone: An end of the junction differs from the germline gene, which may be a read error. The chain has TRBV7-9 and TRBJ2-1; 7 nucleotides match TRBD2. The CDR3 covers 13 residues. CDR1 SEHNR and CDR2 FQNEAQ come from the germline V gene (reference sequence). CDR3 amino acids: CSSSPLGEGEQFF. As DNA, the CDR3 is TGTTCCAGCAGCCCCCTCGGGGAGGGTGAGCAGTTCTTC.